One sample yielded the 31 T cell receptor beta chains listed below, sequenced in a study of shared clonotypes between healthy human individuals. Sequencing was performed with immunoSEQ multiplex PCR; in TCRdb, only in-frame clones are kept and a portion is missing. This sample has 1.4 million to 1.5 million clones, with roughly 95% found just once. Sequenced material: naive CD4+ T cells sorted from blood. The subset here: CD45RA+ positively selected. These TCRs come from a man aged 25 to 45 in good health.

This sequence joins TRBV28 and TRBJ1-3; 11 bases agree with TRBD1. Germline CDR1 reads MDHEN; CDR2 reads SYDVKM. The CDR3 covers 14 residues. Germline trimming cut 8 bases from V and 0 bases from J; bases unmatched to any gene: 0. CDR3 coding DNA: TGTGCCAGCGGGACAGGGGGCTCTGGAAACACCATATATTTT. This encodes CASGTGGSGNTIYF.

The chain joins TRBV28 to TRBJ1-5; D uncertain. CDR1 MDHEN and CDR2 SYDVKM come from the germline V gene. V was shortened by 3 bases and J by 4 bases, with 13 bases between the two germline ends. The CDR3 runs to 15 residues. This CDR3 reads CASSFGQQINQPQHF. In DNA, the CDR3 is TGTGCCAGCAGTTTTGGCCAGCAAATTAATCAGCCCCAGCATTTT. Filled out from reference TRBV28 and TRBJ1-5, the complete variable domain reads DVKVTQSSRYLVKRTGEKVFLECVQDMDHENMFWYRQDPGLGLRLIYFSYDVKMKEKGDIPEGYSVSREKKERFSLILESASTNQTSMYLCASSFGQQINQPQHFGDGTRLSIL.

The chain is built from TRBV5-1 and TRBJ1-1, with TRBD1 matching 8 bases. With V trimmed by 4 bases and J by 5 bases, 13 bases remained unmatched. The V gene's germline CDR1 is SGHRS and CDR2 YFSETQ. The CDR3 has 16 amino acids. CDR3 nucleotide sequence: TGCGCCAGCAGCCCTACTTGGGGCAGGGGGCCAACTGAAGCTTTCTTT. Its protein is CASSPTWGRGPTEAFF.

In this sample, this clone turned up once. The rearrangement uses TRBV5-4 and TRBJ2-7; 11 bases are shared with TRBD2. J was trimmed by 4 bases and V by 3 bases; bases with no gene match: 3. Germline CDR1 and CDR2: SGHNT and YYREEE (reference sequence). This CDR3 region has 14 residues. The CDR3 spells CASSSSGRLYEQYF. CDR3 DNA sequence: TGTGCCAGCAGCTCTAGCGGGAGGCTGTACGAGCAGTACTTC.

This clone was counted once. The chain links TRBV18 to TRBJ2-5, with D possibly being TRBD1 (5 bases). Looked up from germline, CDR1 is KGHSH and CDR2 is LQKENI. CDR3 length: 19 amino acids. With 3 bases removed from V and 1 base from J, the gap between germline ends came to 24 bases. This CDR3 is CASSPAWLRGNNIQETQYF. The CDR3 DNA is TGTGCCAGCTCACCTGCCTGGCTAAGGGGCAATAACATCCAAGAGACCCAGTACTTC.

The chain employs TRBV7-2 and TRBJ2-2, with 10 bases aligning to TRBD1. The V segment lost 2 bases and the J segment 5 bases; nucleotides outside the gene matches: 5. Germline CDR1 and CDR2: SGHTA and FQGNSA. The CDR3 is 16 amino acids. Here the CDR3 DNA reads TGTGCCAGCAGCTTAAGGACAGGGGGTCTTACCGGGGAGCTGTTTTTT. Its protein product is CASSLRTGGLTGELFF.

The chain couples TRBV7-9 to TRBJ1-5; 9 bases map to TRBD1. Germline V gene lookup returns CDR1 SEHNR and CDR2 FQNEAQ (reference sequence). Germline trimming cut 5 bases from V and 0 bases from J; bases unmatched to any gene: 8. The CDR3 runs 17 residues. CDR3 sequence (DNA): TGTGCCAGCAGCCTTGGACAGGGGCAAGATAGCAATCAGCCCCAGCATTTT. This gives the protein CASSLGQGQDSNQPQHF. Supplemented by reference TRBV7-9 and TRBJ1-5, the full variable domain reads DTGVSQNPRHKITKRGQNVTFRCDPISEHNRLYWYRQTLGQGPEFLTYFQNEAQLEKSRLLSDRFSAERPKGSFSTLEIQRTEQGDSAMYLCASSLGQGQDSNQPQHFGDGTRLSIL.

The V gene is TRBV28, the J gene TRBJ1-5; D possibly corresponds to TRBD1 (5 bases). Germline assignment: CDR1 MDHEN and CDR2 SYDVKM. V was pared by 3 bases and J by 2 bases, with 17 bases between. The CDR3 spans 17 residues. As DNA, the CDR3 is TGTGCCAGCAGTTTGGGTCTCTGGGGGAGTGGCAATCAGCCCCAGCATTTT. It is translated as CASSLGLWGSGNQPQHF.

This chain connects TRBV7-9 to TRBJ1-2, with 7 positions matching TRBD1. The CDR3 has 14 amino acids. Germline loops: CDR1 SEHNR, CDR2 FQNEAQ (reference sequence). Unmatched junction bases numbered 6, after V lost 6 bases and J lost 2 bases. CDR3 in DNA: TGTGCCAGCAGGATATCACAGGGGAACTATGGCTACACCTTC. Encoded protein: CASRISQGNYGYTF.

The chain links TRBV5-1 to TRBJ1-4, with 11 positions matching TRBD1. Germline lookup yields CDR1 SGHRS and CDR2 YFSETQ. The CDR3 length is 15 residues. Trimming took 3 bases from V and 7 from J; bases not matched to a gene: 5. The chain's CDR3 is CASSSTGTGGEKLFF. Written as DNA, the CDR3 is TGCGCCAGCAGCTCCACGGGGACAGGGGGTGAAAAACTGTTTTTT.

V usage is TRBV29-1 and J usage is TRBJ2-1; 9 positions match TRBD2. The CDR3 is 13 residues long. Germline assignment: CDR1 SQVTM and CDR2 ANQGSEA. V was clipped by 5 bases and J by 5 bases; unmatched bases: 4. DNA for the CDR3: TGCAGCGTTTATAGCGGGAGAGACAATGAGCAGTTCTTC. This sequence encodes CSVYSGRDNEQFF.

V usage is TRBV5-6 and J usage is TRBJ1-1, with D unclear. This CDR3 has 14 amino acids. Between the trimmed V and J ends, which lost 3 bases and 5 bases, there was a span of 14 bases. The germline V gene encodes CDR1 SGHDT and CDR2 YYEEEE. CDR3 sequence (DNA): TGTGCCAGCAGCTCCTTCCTCGTGTGGACTGAAGCTTTCTTT. It specifies CASSSFLVWTEAFF.

CDR3 bases: TGTGCCAGCACCCCCTGGGGGAGATACACCGGGGAGCTGTTTTTT. Translated: CASTPWGRYTGELFF. The chain is built from TRBV28 and TRBJ2-2, with D perhaps assigned TRBD1 or TRBD2 (5 bases each). The CDR3 extends over 15 amino acids. Germline CDR1 MDHEN, CDR2 SYDVKM. The V end was cut by 7 bases, the J end by 3 bases, with 15 bases between.

The rearrangement links TRBV6-1 to TRBJ2-2; D gene unclear. V was pared by 6 bases and J by 4 bases, with 9 bases between. Germline CDR1 is MNHNS and CDR2 is SASEGT. The CDR3 has 13 residues. The CDR3 DNA is TGTGCCAGCAGGGGCTCGGGCACCGGGGAGCTGTTTTTT. Translating gives CASRGSGTGELFF.

In DNA form, the CDR3 reads TGTGCCAGCAGCTACGACTTAGGACAGGGGACCTCCTACGAGCAGTACTTC. This codes for CASSYDLGQGTSYEQYF. The chain uses TRBV7-9 and TRBJ2-7, with 9 bases matching TRBD1. The ends lost 4 bases at V and 0 bases at J; junction bases unmatched: 10. The CDR3 has 17 residues. Germline V gene lookup returns CDR1 SEHNR and CDR2 FQNEAQ (reference sequence).

This chain links TRBV19 with TRBJ2-3; 10 nucleotides align to TRBD2. V dropped 2 bases and J dropped 2; count of bases not matched to a gene: 7. The CDR3 is 17 amino acids. Germline loops: CDR1 LNHDA, CDR2 SQIVND (reference sequence). The CDR3 loop is CASSITSGLAVTDTQYF. The CDR3 coding sequence is TGTGCCAGTAGTATAACGAGTGGACTAGCGGTCACAGATACGCAGTATTTT.

This chain links TRBV28 with TRBJ2-1; no reliable D call. The ends were cut back, 4 bases at V and 9 bases at J, with 10 bases in the middle. Germline V lookup: CDR1 MDHEN, CDR2 SYDVKM. The CDR3 totals 12 residues. This CDR3 is CASSSTRPEQFF. The CDR3 DNA reads as TGTGCCAGCAGTTCGACTCGCCCTGAGCAGTTCTTC.

The chain couples TRBV18 to TRBJ2-6; D uncertain. Germline V gene data show CDR1 as KGHSH and CDR2 as LQKENI. The CDR3 runs 17 residues. V lost 6 bases, J lost 0 bases, and 15 bases lay in between. CDR3 nucleotides: TGTGCCAGCTCGCCTACCTCTTTTGGCTCTGGGGCCAACGTCCTGACTTTC. Amino acid sequence: CASSPTSFGSGANVLTF.

This clone was observed a single time. The J gene is TRBJ1-1, the V gene TRBV30, with D maybe TRBD1 (6 bases). V was trimmed by 2 bases and J by 11 bases, leaving 21 bases between them. The CDR3 extends over 14 amino acids. CDR1 and CDR2 from the germline V gene are GTSNPN and SVGIG (reference sequence). CDR3 DNA: TGTGCCTGGAGTAAACAGGGTGGGAGCTTTTTGGCTTTCTTT. It is translated as CAWSKQGGSFLAFF.

The chain couples TRBV28 to TRBJ2-1, with 12 nucleotides matching TRBD2. The CDR3 has 14 residues. CDR1 is MDHEN and CDR2 is SYDVKM in the germline V gene. J was trimmed by 9 bases and V by 7 bases; bases with no gene match: 7. CDR3 residues: CASTASGRAVEQFF. For the CDR3, the DNA is TGTGCCAGCACGGCTAGCGGGAGGGCCGTTGAGCAGTTCTTC.

The CDR3 region has the DNA TGCGCCAGCAGCCAGACCCCTACGAGGGGGGGCTATGGCTACACCTTC. It yields the protein CASSQTPTRGGYGYTF. This chain connects TRBV4-3 to TRBJ1-2, with D maybe TRBD1 (6 bases). Germline CDR1 reads LGHNA; CDR2 reads YSLEER. Trimming stripped 3 bases from V and 4 bases from J, with 18 bases between. This CDR3 has 16 residues.

As to this clone: Other DNA variants within this sample encode the same CDR3. The rearrangement uses TRBV5-1 and TRBJ2-6; TRBD1 might be the D (6 bases). V was pared by 4 bases and J by 2 bases, with 10 bases between. Germline V CDR1 and CDR2: SGHRS, YFSETQ. The CDR3 spans 15 residues. DNA of the CDR3: TGCGCCAGCAGCCTAAACAGGGCTGGGGCCAACGTCCTGACTTTC. Its protein is CASSLNRAGANVLTF.

The chain joins TRBV2 to TRBJ1-1; TRBD1 agrees at 8 bases. Losses at the gene ends were 9 bases for V and 3 bases for J; bases not matched to a gene: 6. Germline lookup yields CDR1 SNHLY and CDR2 FYNNEI. CDR3 length equals 13 residues. The CDR3, as DNA: TGTGCCAGTCAGGGGGCGCGGTACACTGAAGCTTTCTTT. This sequence encodes CASQGARYTEAFF.

The chain combines TRBV18 with TRBJ2-7, with 10 positions matching TRBD2. The trim removed 1 base at V and 3 bases at J, leaving 6 bases unmatched. CDR3 length equals 16 residues. The germline V gene encodes CDR1 KGHSH and CDR2 LQKENI. The CDR3 nucleotides are TGTGCCAGCTCACCACTAACTAGCGGGATCTACTACGAGCAGTACTTC. Protein: CASSPLTSGIYYEQYF.

V and J are TRBV7-2 and TRBJ2-7, with 9 bases matching TRBD2. Per the germline V gene, CDR1 is SGHTA and CDR2 is FQGNSA. CDR3 length equals 15 residues. Trimming took 2 bases from V and 2 from J; bases not matched to a gene: 4. CDR3 residues: CASSLLRGRAYEQYF. As DNA, the CDR3 is TGTGCCAGCAGCTTATTGCGCGGGAGGGCCTACGAGCAGTACTTC.

The chain has TRBV11-2 and TRBJ2-3; TRBD2 matches 15 bases. The trim removed 5 bases at V and 3 bases at J, leaving 3 bases unmatched. The CDR3 is 16 amino acids. Germline CDR1 reads SGHAT; CDR2 reads FQNNGV. The CDR3 DNA sequence: TGTGCCAGCAGCCCCGGGACTAGCGGGAGGACAGATACGCAGTATTTT. The encoded protein is CASSPGTSGRTDTQYF.

The chain is built from TRBV27 and TRBJ1-4, with a tentative D call TRBD1 (5 bases). Germline CDR1 is MNHEY and CDR2 is SMNVEV (reference sequence). This CDR3 spans 17 amino acids. The V and J ends lost 5 bases and 5 bases respectively, with 21 bases between them. Written as DNA, the CDR3 is TGTGCCAGCAGTGTTAGGGGACGGAAAAAGGGGAATGAAAAACTGTTTTTT. It translates to CASSVRGRKKGNEKLFF.

This clone was seen once. This chain links TRBV10-3 with TRBJ2-5; 9 bases are shared with TRBD1. The junction had 6 bases not matched to a gene; V was cut back by 2 bases and J by 5 bases. The CDR3 totals 15 residues. Germline V gene data show CDR1 as ENHRY and CDR2 as SYGVKD. The CDR3 sequence: CAISEDRGFRETQYF. CDR3 nucleotide sequence: TGTGCCATCAGTGAGGACAGGGGGTTCAGGGAGACCCAGTACTTC.

This chain connects TRBV6-5 to TRBJ1-3, with unresolved D. The CDR3 length is 16 residues. The germline V gene has CDR1 MNHEY and CDR2 SVGAGI. Between the trimmed V and J ends, which lost 2 bases and 2 bases, there was a span of 13 bases. In nucleotides, the CDR3 is TGTGCCAGCAGTTACACCACCGCGGGAACTGGAAACACCATATATTTT. Protein: CASSYTTAGTGNTIYF.

A note on this clone: One end of the junction does not line up with germline, which may come from a read error. Other DNA sequences from this sample encode an identical CDR3 as well. The chain uses TRBV2 and TRBJ2-3; D is unresolved. The CDR3 has 12 residues. Germline assignment: CDR1 SNHLY and CDR2 FYNNEI. CDR3 bases: TGTGCCAGCAGAGAAGTTGCGGATACGCAGTATTTT. It codes for CASREVADTQYF.

The chain uses TRBV6-1 and TRBJ2-7, with D perhaps TRBD1 (5 bases). The CDR3 covers 16 residues. V lost 4 bases to trimming and J lost 1 base, with 17 bases between them. The germline CDR1 and CDR2 sequences are MNHNS and SASEGT. CDR3 in amino acids: CASSGPQRGMSYEQYF. The CDR3 DNA sequence: TGTGCCAGCAGTGGACCCCAAAGGGGTATGTCCTACGAGCAGTACTTC.